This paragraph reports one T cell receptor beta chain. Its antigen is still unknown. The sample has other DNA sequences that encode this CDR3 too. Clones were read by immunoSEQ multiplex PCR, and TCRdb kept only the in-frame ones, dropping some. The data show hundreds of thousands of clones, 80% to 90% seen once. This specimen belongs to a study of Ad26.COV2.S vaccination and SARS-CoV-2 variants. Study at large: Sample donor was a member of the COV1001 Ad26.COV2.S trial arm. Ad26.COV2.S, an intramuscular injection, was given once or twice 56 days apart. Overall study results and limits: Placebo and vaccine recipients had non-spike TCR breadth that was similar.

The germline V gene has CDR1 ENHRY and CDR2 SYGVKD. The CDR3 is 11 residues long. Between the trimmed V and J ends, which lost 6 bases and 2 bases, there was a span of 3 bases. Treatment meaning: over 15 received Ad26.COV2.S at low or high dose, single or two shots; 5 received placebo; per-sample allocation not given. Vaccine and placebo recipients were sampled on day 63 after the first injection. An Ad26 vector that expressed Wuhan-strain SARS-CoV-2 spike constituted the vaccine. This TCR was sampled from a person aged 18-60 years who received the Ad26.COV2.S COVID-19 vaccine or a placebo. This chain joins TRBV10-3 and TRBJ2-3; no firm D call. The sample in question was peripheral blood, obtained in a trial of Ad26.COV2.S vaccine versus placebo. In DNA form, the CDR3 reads TGTGCCATCAGGGCCACAGATACGCAGTATTTT. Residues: CAIRATDTQYF.